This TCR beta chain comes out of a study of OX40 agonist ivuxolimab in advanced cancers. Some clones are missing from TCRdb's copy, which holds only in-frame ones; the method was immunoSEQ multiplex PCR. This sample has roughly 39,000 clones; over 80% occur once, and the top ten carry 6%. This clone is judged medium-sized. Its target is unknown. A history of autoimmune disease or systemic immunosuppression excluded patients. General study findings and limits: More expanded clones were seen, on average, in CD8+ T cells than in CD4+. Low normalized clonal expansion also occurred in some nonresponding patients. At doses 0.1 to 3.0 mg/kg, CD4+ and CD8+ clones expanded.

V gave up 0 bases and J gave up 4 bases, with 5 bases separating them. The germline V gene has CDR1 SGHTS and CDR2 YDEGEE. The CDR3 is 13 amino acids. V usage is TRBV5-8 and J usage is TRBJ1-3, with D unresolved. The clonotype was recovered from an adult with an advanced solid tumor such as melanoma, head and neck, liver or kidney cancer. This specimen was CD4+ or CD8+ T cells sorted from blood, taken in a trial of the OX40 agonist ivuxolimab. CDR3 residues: CASSLERGNTIYF. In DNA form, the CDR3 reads TGTGCCAGCAGCTTGGAACGCGGAAACACCATATATTTT.